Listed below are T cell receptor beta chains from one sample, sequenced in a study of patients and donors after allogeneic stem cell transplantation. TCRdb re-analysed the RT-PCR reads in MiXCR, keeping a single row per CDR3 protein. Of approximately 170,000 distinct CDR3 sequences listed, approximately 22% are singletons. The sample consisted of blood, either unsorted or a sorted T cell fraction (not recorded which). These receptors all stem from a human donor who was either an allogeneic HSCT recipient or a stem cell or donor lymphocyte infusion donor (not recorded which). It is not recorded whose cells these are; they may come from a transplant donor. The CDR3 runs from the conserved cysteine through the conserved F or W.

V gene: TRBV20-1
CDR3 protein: CSAALLDRPNQPQHF

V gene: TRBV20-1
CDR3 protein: CSARDYRVGSPLHF

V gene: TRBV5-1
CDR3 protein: CASSMGGGMNTEAFF

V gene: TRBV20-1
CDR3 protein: CSALEGQETQYF

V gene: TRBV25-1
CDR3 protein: CASSDRAYSNQPQHF

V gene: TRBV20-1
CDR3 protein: CSARTTGQPQHF

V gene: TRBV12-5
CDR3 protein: CASGLGTGYNEQFF

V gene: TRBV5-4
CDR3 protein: CASSFGNRIYGYTF

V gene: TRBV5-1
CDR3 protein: CASSVTTGWHYGYTF

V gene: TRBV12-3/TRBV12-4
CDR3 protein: CASRPPGQAYEQYF

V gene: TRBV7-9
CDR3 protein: CASSWGHTDTQYF

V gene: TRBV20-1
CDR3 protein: CSAHLLYSNNEQFF

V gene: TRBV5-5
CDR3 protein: CASSLGTGLLMEKLFF

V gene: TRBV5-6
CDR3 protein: CASSLADANTEAFF

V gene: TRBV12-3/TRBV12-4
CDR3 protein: CASSLADPTGNTIYF